This TCR beta chain was recovered during a study of metastatic and nonmetastatic thyroid tumors. Study-wide background: A comparison of repertoires was made across blood and tumor or nodule tissue from malignant and benign thyroid patients.

MiXCR was used by TCRdb to re-call the PCR reads. This table holds about 20,000 clones, around a quarter found once. V lost 10 bases, J lost 2 bases, and 17 bases lay in between. CDR3 size: 14 residues. Prior to thyroid surgery, none of the patients had received any treatment. Sample share makes this clone medium-sized (0.01 to 0.1%). The sample comprised blood. The sequence came from a female donor with papillary thyroid cancer or a benign thyroid nodule (not recorded which). Some clones in this sample may be carry-over from other donors' samples. The chain joins TRBV6-7 to TRBJ2-5; perhaps TRBD1 as D (6 bases). TRBV6-7 is an ORF for which the function is uncertain. CDR3 DNA: TGTGCCAACGAAGGGGGAACAGAACAAGAGACCCAGTACTTC. Translating gives CANEGGTEQETQYF.